Presented here are 30 T cell receptor beta chains from one specimen sequenced in a study of T cells in women clearing cervical HPV infection. Assay: immunoSEQ multiplex PCR; the TCRdb copy retains only in-frame clones and omits some. The sample holds about 31,000 clones. The sequenced material came from blood buffy coat. These receptors all stem from a woman aged 18 to 75 with a cervical HPV16 infection that either progressed to CIN3+ or cleared (not recorded which).

CDR3 DNA, as far as it was read: TGTGCCAGCTCGGTGACCGGGACAGGGGACTCCTACGAG. Translated, it gives CASSVTGTGDSYE. In full, the CDR3 reads CASSVTGTGDSYEQYF. This chain links TRBV18 with TRBJ2-7, with 10 bases lining up with TRBD1. The CDR3 end lies 3 residues beyond the end of the read and is filled in from the germline J gene. CDR1 is KGHSH and CDR2 is LQKENI in the germline V gene. J lost 0 bases, V lost 6 bases, and 8 bases had no gene match. This CDR3 region has 16 residues. The complete variable domain, with remaining parts taken from reference TRBV18 and TRBJ2-7, reads NAGVMQNPRHLVRRRGQEARLRCSPMKGHSHVYWYRQLPEEGLKFMVYLQKENIIDESGMPKERFSAEFPKEGPSILRIQQVVRGDSAAYFCASSVTGTGDSYEQYFGPGTRLTVT.

A word on this clone: Read data end 3 residues before the CDR3 end; the end is taken from the germline J gene. This chain connects TRBV7-2 to TRBJ1-2, with D maybe TRBD1 (5 bases). The CDR3 has 14 amino acids. From germline, CDR1 is SGHTA and CDR2 FQGNSA. The part of the CDR3 DNA that was read is TGTGCCAGCAGCTCAGGAGGCCCAGGGTACGGC. It translates to CASSSGGPGYG. The full-length CDR3 reads as CASSSGGPGYGYTF.

For this clone: The observed sequence ends 3 residues before the CDR3 terminus, with the missing tail filled in from the germline J gene. The rearrangement links TRBV7-2 to TRBJ1-1; weak D call: TRBD1 (5 bases). CDR3 length: 12 residues. Germline V CDR1 and CDR2: SGHTA, FQGNSA. The CDR3 spells CASSLVRGQAFF. CDR3 DNA, as far as it was read: TGTGCCAGCAGCTTAGTAAGGGGCCAA.

Worth noting for this clone: The read terminates 3 residues before the CDR3 end, so the remaining end is supplied by the germline J gene. The V and J genes are TRBV20-1 and TRBJ1-5; a possible D gene is TRBD1 (5 bases). This CDR3 contains 16 residues. V dropped 3 bases and J dropped 1 base, with 16 bases sitting between them. Germline V gives CDR1 DFQATT, CDR2 SNEGSKA (reference sequence). This CDR3 reads CSASWAGSRSNQPQHF. The sequenced part of the CDR3 DNA is TGCAGTGCTAGTTGGGCAGGGAGTAGGAGCAATCAGCCC.

Regarding this clone: The read gets to within 3 residues of the CDR3 end, and the germline J gene fills in the rest. The V gene is TRBV28, the J gene TRBJ2-5, with D possibly matching TRBD1 (6 bases). Deletions cut 6 bases from V and 0 bases from J, with 11 bases between. Germline assignment: CDR1 MDHEN and CDR2 SYDVKM. CDR3 length: 14 amino acids. CDR3 DNA, as far as it was read: TGTGCCAGCAGGGACAGCCAAAACCAAGAGACC. It yields the protein CASRDSQNQET. The complete CDR3 sequence is CASRDSQNQETQYF.

With regard to this clone: The read ends 3 residues early relative to the CDR3; the germline J gene fills the gap. The chain employs TRBV20-1 and TRBJ1-6, with D perhaps matching TRBD1 (5 bases). Germline-derived CDR1 and CDR2 are DFQATT and SNEGSKA (reference sequence). V lost 0 bases and J lost 9, with 12 bases in between. The CDR3 has 14 amino acids. CDR3 region: CSARDDGGGSPLHF. Incomplete CDR3 DNA: TGCAGTGCTAGAGATGACGGGGGAGGTTCACCC.

Points on this clone: The CDR3 is cut off 3 residues early in the read; its end comes from the germline J gene. This chain links TRBV19 with TRBJ1-2, with D unresolved. The CDR3 covers 13 residues. CDR1 is LNHDA and CDR2 is SQIVND in the germline V gene (reference sequence). V was cut by 5 bases and J by 7 bases, with 14 bases left in between. CDR3 sequence reads: CASSPDDAGGYTF. Incomplete CDR3 DNA: TGTGCCAGTAGTCCGGATGATGCGGGTGGC.

A word on this clone: The read comes to an end 3 residues before the CDR3 does, leaving the germline J gene to fill in the end. The V and J genes are TRBV19 and TRBJ1-2; D is unresolved. Trimming cost V 9 bases and J 0 bases, with 17 bases left between them. Per the germline V gene, CDR1 is LNHDA and CDR2 is SQIVND (reference sequence). The CDR3 spans 15 residues. The DNA read from the CDR3 is TGTGCCAGCTCACCCGTACCCCAGGCTAACTATGGC. Protein sequence: CASSPVPQANYG. The full CDR3 sequence reads CASSPVPQANYGYTF.

As to this clone: From the germline J gene comes the end of the CDR3, since the read stops 3 residues before it. This rearrangement joins TRBV25-1 to TRBJ1-2; no clear D gene. The CDR3 contains 17 residues. Germline V gene sequence: CDR1 MGHDK, CDR2 SYGVNS. Trimming left V 5 bases short and J 7 bases short, with 26 bases between. Partial CDR3 DNA: TGTGCCAGCAGTCCCGCTCCCGGCAGGTCGGTCGTGTTTGGC. Amino acids: CASSPAPGRSVVFG. The full CDR3 reads CASSPAPGRSVVFGYTF.

Concerning this clone: Read sequence stops 3 residues before the CDR3 end, and the germline J gene provides the missing end. The chain combines TRBV20-1 with TRBJ2-5, with TRBD1 matching over 7 bases. The CDR3 runs 13 residues. CDR1 is DFQATT and CDR2 is SNEGSKA in the germline V gene (reference sequence). The V and J ends lost 5 bases and 1 base, in that order; junction bases with no gene match: 4. The DNA read from the CDR3 is TGCAGTGCTTTACAGGGGACCCAAGAGACC. Amino acids: CSALQGTQET. The full CDR3 protein reads CSALQGTQETQYF.

Of note for this clone: The read finishes 3 residues shy of the CDR3 end, and the germline J gene is used to complete it. The rearrangement joins TRBV7-8 to TRBJ1-6; 8 nucleotides line up with TRBD1. The junction had 6 bases not matched to a gene; V was cut back by 4 bases and J by 10 bases. Per the germline V gene, CDR1 is SGHVS and CDR2 is FQNEAQ. The CDR3 extends over 14 amino acids. CDR3 amino acids: CASSSRGLGSPLHF. The sequenced CDR3 bases are TGTGCCAGCAGCTCCAGGGGGCTCGGGTCACCC.

For this clone: Sequencing ends 3 residues short of the CDR3 end; the germline J gene provides the rest. V usage is TRBV19 and J usage is TRBJ1-2; 9 bases line up with TRBD1. CDR1 is LNHDA, CDR2 SQIVND, per germline (reference sequence). The CDR3 spans 13 residues. V dropped 7 bases and J dropped 4; count of bases not matched to a gene: 4. The sequenced part of the CDR3 DNA is TGTGCCAGTAACAGGGGGCGCGGCTATGGC. Protein: CASNRGRGYG. The whole CDR3 region reads CASNRGRGYGYTF.

Worth noting for this clone: Read coverage stops 3 residues before the CDR3 terminus; the germline J gene supplies the remainder. The genes are TRBV12-5 and TRBJ2-5; 7 bases fit TRBD1. Germline assignment: CDR1 LGHNT and CDR2 FRNRAP. The CDR3 totals 14 residues. The CDR3 spells CASGPFSGTDTQYF. The covered CDR3 bases are TGTGCTAGTGGCCCTTTCTCCGGGACAGATACC.

Concerning this clone itself: The CDR3 end is not reached by the read, which stops 3 residues before it; the germline J gene fills it in. The gene calls are TRBV2 and TRBJ1-2; 8 positions agree with TRBD1. There are 16 residues in the CDR3. The V gene's germline CDR1 is SNHLY and CDR2 FYNNEI. The covered CDR3 bases are TGTGCCAGCAGTGAAAGGACAGGGCGCCTAGGCAATGAC. This encodes CASSERTGRLGND. The whole CDR3 protein is CASSERTGRLGNDYTF.

Notes on this clone: The CDR3 end is not reached by the read, which stops 3 residues before it; the germline J gene fills it in. The chain has TRBV18 and TRBJ2-3, with TRBD1 identical over 8 bases. V lost 3 bases and J lost 4; bases outside the gene matches: 6. The CDR3 consists of 15 residues. CDR1 and CDR2 from the germline V gene are KGHSH and LQKENI. CDR3 amino acids: CASSPTGATADTQYF. CDR3 DNA (partial): TGTGCCAGCTCACCGACAGGGGCGACCGCAGATACG.

Incomplete CDR3 DNA: TGCAGTGCCCCCAAAACAGTCGGAGAGACC. Its protein product is CSAPKTVGET. The whole CDR3 region reads CSAPKTVGETQYF. The chain links TRBV20-1 to TRBJ2-5; no clear D gene. The sequence runs out 3 residues before the end of the CDR3; the remainder is reconstructed from the germline J gene. The CDR3 spans 13 residues. Trimming left V 6 bases short and J 4 bases short, with 15 bases between. CDR1 DFQATT and CDR2 SNEGSKA come from the germline V gene (reference sequence).

Worth noting for this clone: The read terminates 3 residues ahead of where the CDR3 ends, so the germline J gene completes it. Other DNA sequences in the same sample also yield this CDR3. The chain links TRBV7-9 to TRBJ1-1; tentative D call: TRBD1 (5 bases). V was clipped by 2 bases and J by 1 base, with 5 bases between them. The V gene's germline CDR1 is SEHNR and CDR2 FQNEAQ (reference sequence). The CDR3 has 13 amino acids. CDR3 in amino acids: CASSLTGNTEAFF. The sequenced CDR3 bases are TGTGCCAGCAGCTTAACAGGGAACACTGAA.

Points on this clone: The junction differs from germline at one of its ends, possibly a read error. The sequence runs out 3 residues before the end of the CDR3; the remainder is reconstructed from the germline J gene. The same CDR3 arises from other DNA sequences in this sample as well. The rearrangement joins TRBV5-1 to TRBJ1-3; D uncertain. Germline-derived CDR1 and CDR2 are SGHRS and YFSETQ. The CDR3 is 15 amino acids. The CDR3 DNA, read in part, is TGCGCCAGCAGCCTCGACTGGAGCTCTGGAAACACA. It yields the protein CASSLDWSSGNT. The whole CDR3 protein is CASSLDWSSGNTIYF.

Comments on this clone: Read data end 3 residues before the CDR3 end; the end is taken from the germline J gene. V usage is TRBV29-1 and J usage is TRBJ1-2, with a weak D call TRBD1 (6 bases). The CDR3 has 12 residues. The germline V and J ends were trimmed by 7 bases and 2 bases, with 11 bases remaining between them. CDR1 is SQVTM and CDR2 is ANQGSEA in the germline V gene. CDR3 region: CSAHGQNYGYTF. Partial CDR3 DNA: TGCAGCGCACATGGACAGAACTATGGC.

Comments on this clone: The read is 3 residues too short to cover the CDR3 end, so that end is filled in from the germline J gene. The genes are TRBV20-1 and TRBJ2-3; TRBD1 agrees at 9 bases. This CDR3 has 14 residues. Germline loops: CDR1 DFQATT, CDR2 SNEGSKA (reference sequence). The covered CDR3 bases are TGCAGTGCTAGGGGGGGGAACAGGGGGCAGACG. Its protein is CSARGGNRGQT. From start to end, the CDR3 is CSARGGNRGQTQYF.

Concerning this clone: From the germline J gene comes the end of the CDR3, since the read stops 3 residues before it. The chain joins TRBV5-4 to TRBJ1-1; tentative D call: TRBD1 (6 bases). Looked up from germline, CDR1 is SGHNT and CDR2 is YYREEE (reference sequence). Trimming removed 7 bases from V and 1 base from J, with 14 bases in between. This CDR3 has 14 residues. The sequenced part of the CDR3 DNA is TGTGCCAGCGCAATCGGACAGAGGAACACTGAA. Translating gives CASAIGQRNTE. The full CDR3 is CASAIGQRNTEAFF.

As to this clone: The read finishes 3 residues shy of the CDR3 end, and the germline J gene is used to complete it. The chain is built from TRBV27 and TRBJ1-2; weak D call: TRBD1 (6 bases). CDR1 and CDR2 from the germline V gene are MNHEY and SMNVEV (reference sequence). The CDR3 length is 12 residues. The V and J ends lost 8 bases and 2 bases respectively, with 9 bases between them. The sequenced part of the CDR3 DNA is TGTGCCAGCCGGACAGCCAACTATGGC. It codes for CASRTANYG. The CDR3 in its entirety is CASRTANYGYTF.

A note on this clone: The DNA ends 3 residues before the CDR3 does, and the rest of the CDR3 is filled in from the germline J gene. V gene TRBV15 combines with J gene TRBJ1-2; D gene unclear. Germline V CDR1 and CDR2: LNHNV, YYDKDF (reference sequence). The CDR3 runs 14 residues. With 0 bases removed from V and 3 bases from J, the gap between germline ends came to 8 bases. The part of the CDR3 DNA that was read is TGTGCCACCAGCAGAGAGCCGGGGTACTATGGC. Translated: CATSREPGYYG. The full CDR3 is CATSREPGYYGYTF.

A remark on this clone: The observed sequence ends 3 residues before the CDR3 terminus, with the missing tail filled in from the germline J gene. This chain links TRBV4-2 with TRBJ1-1; 10 bases match TRBD1. Germline assignment: CDR1 LGHNA and CDR2 YNFKEQ. This CDR3 has 13 amino acids. The CDR3 bases that were read are TGTGCCAGCAGCCAGACAGGGGGCAGGGAA. Encoded protein: CASSQTGGRE. The entire CDR3 sequence reads CASSQTGGREAFF.

The CDR3 here is CASSALGGEKLFF. CDR3 DNA (partial): TGTGCCAGCAGTGCACTAGGGGGAGAAAAA. This chain joins TRBV12-3 or TRBV12-4 and TRBJ1-4; TRBD1 is a possible D gene (6 bases). The CDR3 end falls 3 residues outside the read, so it is completed with the germline J gene. The CDR3 spans 13 residues. V shed 5 bases and J shed 8 bases, with 12 bases lying between them.

With respect to this clone: The CDR3 end lies 3 residues beyond the end of the read and is filled in from the germline J gene. V usage is TRBV7-8 and J usage is TRBJ1-1; D remains ambiguous. The CDR3 runs 12 residues. V was clipped by 4 bases and J by 4 bases, with 7 bases between them. Germline assignment: CDR1 SGHVS and CDR2 FQNEAQ. The part of the CDR3 DNA that was read is TGTGCCAGCAGCTCTTTTAGCACTGAA. It translates to CASSSFSTE. From start to end, the CDR3 is CASSSFSTEAFF.

As regards this clone: The read halts 3 residues ahead of the CDR3 end, with the missing end drawn from the germline J gene. This chain uses TRBV5-1 with TRBJ1-6; 10 positions agree with TRBD1. The trim removed 5 bases at V and 7 bases at J, leaving 9 bases unmatched. The germline V gene encodes CDR1 SGHRS and CDR2 YFSETQ. The CDR3 runs 16 residues. The CDR3 spells CASRPSGTGDNSPLHF. Incomplete CDR3 DNA: TGCGCCAGCAGGCCCTCCGGGACAGGGGACAATTCACCC.

A remark on this clone: The CDR3 goes on 3 residues after the read ends, and that part is filled in from the germline J gene. The chain has TRBV12-3 or TRBV12-4 and TRBJ2-3, with D possibly being TRBD2 (6 bases). The CDR3 has 13 amino acids. The CDR3 is CASSLTGVETQYF. CDR3 DNA, as far as it was read: TGTGCCAGCAGTTTGACGGGGGTGGAGACG.

On this clone itself: The read ends 3 residues before the CDR3 terminus; that terminus is restored from the germline J gene. V gene TRBV10-2 combines with J gene TRBJ2-3; TRBD2 agrees at 9 bases. The germline V gene encodes CDR1 WSHSY and CDR2 SAAADI. The length of the CDR3 is 15 residues. Germline trimming cut 8 bases from V and 7 bases from J; bases unmatched to any gene: 13. This chain's CDR3 is CASRVAQTSGHTQYF. The sequenced part of the CDR3 DNA is TGCGCCAGCCGCGTAGCCCAGACTAGCGGTCATACG.

To note about this clone: Read sequence stops 3 residues before the CDR3 end, and the germline J gene provides the missing end. The V gene is TRBV20-1, the J gene TRBJ1-5, with 8 bases that match TRBD1. CDR1 is DFQATT, CDR2 SNEGSKA, per germline (reference sequence). The CDR3 is 13 residues long. Trimming at V came to 3 bases and at J to 5 bases, leaving 3 bases not matched to a gene. CDR3 region: CSARDRVYQPQHF. CDR3 DNA (partial): TGCAGTGCTAGGGACAGGGTGTATCAGCCC.